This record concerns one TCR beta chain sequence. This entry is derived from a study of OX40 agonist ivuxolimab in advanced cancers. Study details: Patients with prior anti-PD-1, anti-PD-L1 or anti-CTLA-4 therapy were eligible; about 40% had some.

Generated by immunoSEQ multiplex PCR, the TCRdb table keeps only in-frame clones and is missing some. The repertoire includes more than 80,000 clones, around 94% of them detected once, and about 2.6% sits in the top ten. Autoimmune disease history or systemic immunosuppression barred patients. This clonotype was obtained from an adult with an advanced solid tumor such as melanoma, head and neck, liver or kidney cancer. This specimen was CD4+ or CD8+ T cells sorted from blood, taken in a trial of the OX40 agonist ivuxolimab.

CDR3 DNA: TGTGCCAGCAGTGAAGCATCGGGGACAGGTCTCTTTGGAAACACCATATATTTT. It yields the protein CASSEASGTGLFGNTIYF. The chain has TRBV6-1 and TRBJ1-3; 8 bases align to TRBD1. The J segment lost 3 bases and the V segment lost 0 bases, leaving 10 bases of the junction unmatched. CDR3 size: 18 residues. The germline gives CDR1 MNHNS, CDR2 SASEGT.